Presented here are 15 T cell receptor beta chains from one specimen sequenced in a study of CD8 T cells in Susac syndrome. Reverse transcription of roughly 0.45 to 1 ug RNA was performed with random hexamers. TCRdb fed the immunoSEQ multiplex PCR reads into MiXCR, producing one record per CDR3 protein. The repertoire holds 300,000 to 350,000 distinct CDR3 sequences, under 95% seen once, with 0.065% in the top ten. Sequenced: CD4+ T cells from PBMCs. The receptor set was obtained from a human donor with multiple sclerosis.

The rearrangement uses TRBV3-1 and TRBJ2-5; D remains unclear. The V gene's germline CDR1 is LGHDT and CDR2 YNNKEL (reference sequence). V gave up 4 bases and J gave up 4 bases, with 22 bases separating them. The CDR3 is 17 residues long. For the CDR3, the DNA is TGTGCCAGCAGCCTCAGCTCCCTCTTTGCGGATATAGAGACCCAGTACTTC. Translating gives CASSLSSLFADIETQYF.

The V and J genes are TRBV19 and TRBJ1-2; a possible D gene is TRBD1 (5 bases). The CDR3 totals 15 residues. Germline loops: CDR1 LNHDA, CDR2 SQIVND (reference sequence). V was pared by 3 bases and J by 3 bases, with 14 bases between. DNA of the CDR3: TGTGCCAGTAGTATTCGCCGGGGGGTTGACTATGGCTACACCTTC. Translating gives CASSIRRGVDYGYTF.

The chain carries TRBV29-1 and TRBJ1-2; D gene uncertain. There are 11 residues in the CDR3. Germline V CDR1 and CDR2: SQVTM, ANQGSEA. Deletions cut 5 bases from V and 4 bases from J, with 8 bases between. The CDR3: CSVSGIYGYTF. DNA for the CDR3: TGCAGCGTTTCGGGTATCTATGGCTACACCTTC.

This chain uses TRBV12-3 or TRBV12-4 with TRBJ2-3, with D tentatively TRBD2 (6 bases). V lost 4 bases and J 3 bases, leaving 11 bases between the germline ends. The length of the CDR3 is 14 residues. The CDR3 DNA sequence: TGTGCCAGCAGTTGGGGGGTGGGGACAGATACGCAGTATTTT. This encodes CASSWGVGTDTQYF.

The rearrangement joins TRBV18 to TRBJ1-5, with D unclear. V lost 1 base, J lost 3 bases, and 7 bases lay in between. The CDR3 sequence is 14 residues long. Germline assignment: CDR1 KGHSH and CDR2 LQKENI. The CDR3 protein is CASSPQDVNQPQHF. Written as DNA, the CDR3 is TGTGCCAGCTCACCACAAGACGTCAATCAGCCCCAGCATTTT.

The rearrangement links TRBV11-2 to TRBJ1-6, with D hard to call. Germline CDR1 is SGHAT and CDR2 is FQNNGV. Trimming stripped 3 bases from V and 9 bases from J, with 12 bases between. CDR3 length: 14 residues. Here the CDR3 reads CASSLRVLGSPLHF. CDR3 coding DNA: TGTGCCAGCAGCTTGAGGGTTTTAGGTTCACCCCTCCACTTT.

The chain is built from TRBV6-6 and TRBJ1-1; no clear D. CDR1 and CDR2 from the germline V gene are MNHNY and SVGAGI (reference sequence). V gave up 4 bases and J gave up 1 base, with 13 bases separating them. The CDR3 has 15 residues. The CDR3 DNA is TGTGCCAGCAGTTTTGATACGCACCGGAACACTGAAGCTTTCTTT. Its protein product is CASSFDTHRNTEAFF.

This clonotype has a single count. The chain links TRBV29-1 to TRBJ2-7, with D perhaps TRBD2 (6 bases). Germline lookup yields CDR1 SQVTM and CDR2 ANQGSEA. The CDR3 spans 13 residues. Between the trimmed V and J ends, which lost 5 bases and 4 bases, there was a span of 15 bases. Here the CDR3 reads CSVRESGLYEQYF. For the CDR3, the DNA is TGCAGCGTTCGGGAGTCTGGCCTGTACGAGCAGTACTTC.

The chain joins TRBV24-1 to TRBJ2-2; D is perhaps TRBD2 (5 bases). V was trimmed by 5 bases and J by 2 bases, leaving 8 bases between them. Looked up from germline, CDR1 is KGHDR and CDR2 is SFDVKD. The CDR3 has 14 residues. The CDR3 DNA reads TGTGCCACCAGTGGCAGGACTAACACCGGGGAGCTGTTTTTT. Protein product: CATSGRTNTGELFF.

The chain employs TRBV18 and TRBJ1-6; no clear D. CDR3 length: 15 residues. Trimming removed 1 base at V and 8 bases at J, with 12 bases between. The germline V gene has CDR1 KGHSH and CDR2 LQKENI. CDR3 DNA sequence: TGTGCCAGCTCACCACGGGAAGGGTGGGATTCACCCCTCCACTTT. It translates to CASSPREGWDSPLHF.

The CDR3 spells CASSFPGQGGEAFF. Here the CDR3 DNA reads TGTGCCAGCAGCTTCCCGGGACAGGGAGGTGAAGCTTTCTTT. The chain has TRBV7-9 and TRBJ1-1; 9 nucleotides match TRBD1. The J segment lost 7 bases and the V segment lost 3 bases, leaving 6 bases of the junction unmatched. This CDR3 has 14 amino acids. Germline CDR1 SEHNR, CDR2 FQNEAQ (reference sequence).

The chain is built from TRBV4-1 and TRBJ2-1; D remains ambiguous. This CDR3 contains 13 residues. The V and J ends lost 8 bases and 7 bases respectively, with 15 bases between them. Germline CDR1 reads MGHRA; CDR2 reads YSYEKL. The CDR3 reads CASADSQKNEQFF. As DNA, the CDR3 is TGCGCCAGCGCCGATAGCCAGAAGAATGAGCAGTTCTTC.

The J gene is TRBJ2-2, the V gene TRBV20-1; maybe TRBD2 (7 bases). This CDR3 comprises 15 residues. Germline-derived CDR1 and CDR2 are DFQATT and SNEGSKA (reference sequence). V was shortened by 6 bases and J by 7 bases, with 21 bases between the two germline ends. The DNA of the CDR3 is TGCAGTGCCACACGGGCGGGGGCCCCGGGCGGGGAGCTGTTTTTT. It encodes CSATRAGAPGGELFF.

This clonotype was seen just once. The chain links TRBV12-3 or TRBV12-4 to TRBJ1-5; TRBD1 aligns across 7 bases. J gave up 5 bases and V 6 bases, and 7 bases lay outside the gene matches. The CDR3 contains 14 residues. The CDR3 loop reads CASSLGQSYQPQHF. CDR3 coding DNA: TGTGCCAGCAGCCTGGGACAGAGTTATCAGCCCCAGCATTTT.

This chain joins TRBV29-1 and TRBJ2-1, with 9 bases lining up with TRBD2. Germline lookup yields CDR1 SQVTM and CDR2 ANQGSEA. J lost 4 bases, V lost 6 bases, and 7 bases had no gene match. The CDR3 extends over 14 amino acids. This chain's CDR3 is CSVVSGSGYNEQFF. The CDR3 coding sequence is TGCAGCGTCGTTAGCGGGAGTGGGTACAATGAGCAGTTCTTC.